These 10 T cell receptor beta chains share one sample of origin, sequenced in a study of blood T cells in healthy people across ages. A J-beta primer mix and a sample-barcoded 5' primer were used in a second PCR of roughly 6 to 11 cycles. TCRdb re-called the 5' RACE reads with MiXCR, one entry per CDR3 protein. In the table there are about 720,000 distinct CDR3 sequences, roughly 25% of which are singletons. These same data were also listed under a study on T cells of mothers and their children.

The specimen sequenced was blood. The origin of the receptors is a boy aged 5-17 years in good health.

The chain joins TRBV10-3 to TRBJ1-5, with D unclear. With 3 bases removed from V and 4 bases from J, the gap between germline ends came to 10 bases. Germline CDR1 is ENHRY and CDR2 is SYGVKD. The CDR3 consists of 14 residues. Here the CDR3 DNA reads TGTGCCATCAGTGATATGGCAGCAAATCAGCCCCAGCATTTT. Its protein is CAISDMAANQPQHF.

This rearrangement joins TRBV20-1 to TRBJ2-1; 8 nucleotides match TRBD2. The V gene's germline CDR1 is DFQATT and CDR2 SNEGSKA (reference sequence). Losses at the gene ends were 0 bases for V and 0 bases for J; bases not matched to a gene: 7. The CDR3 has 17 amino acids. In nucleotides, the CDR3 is TGCAGTGCTAGAGACTATACTAGCGGAATCTCCTACAATGAGCAGTTCTTC. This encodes CSARDYTSGISYNEQFF.

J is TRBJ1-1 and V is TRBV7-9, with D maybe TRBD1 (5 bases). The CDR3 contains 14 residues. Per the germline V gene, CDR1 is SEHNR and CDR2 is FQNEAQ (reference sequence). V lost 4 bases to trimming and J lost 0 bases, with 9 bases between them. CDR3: CASSSSGLNTEAFF. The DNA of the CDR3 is TGTGCCAGCAGCTCCTCAGGGTTGAACACTGAAGCTTTCTTT.

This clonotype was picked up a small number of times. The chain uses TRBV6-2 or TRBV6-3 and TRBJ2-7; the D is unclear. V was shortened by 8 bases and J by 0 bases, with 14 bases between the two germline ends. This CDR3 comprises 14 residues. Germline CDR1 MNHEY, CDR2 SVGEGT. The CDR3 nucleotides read TGTGCCAGCTCTGCGAGGTTTAGCTCCTACGAGCAGTACTTC. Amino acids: CASSARFSSYEQYF.

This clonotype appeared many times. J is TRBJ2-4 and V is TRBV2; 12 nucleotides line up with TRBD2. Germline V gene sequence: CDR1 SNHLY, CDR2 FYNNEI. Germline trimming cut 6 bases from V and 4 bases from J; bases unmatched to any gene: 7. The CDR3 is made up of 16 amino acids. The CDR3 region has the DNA TGTGCCAGCAGACGGGGACTAGCGGGCGAGAAAAACATTCAGTACTTC. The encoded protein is CASRRGLAGEKNIQYF.

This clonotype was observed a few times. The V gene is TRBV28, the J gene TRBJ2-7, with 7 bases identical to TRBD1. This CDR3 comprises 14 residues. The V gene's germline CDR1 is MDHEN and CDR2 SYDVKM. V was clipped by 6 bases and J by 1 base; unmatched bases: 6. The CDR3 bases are TGTGCCAGCAGGGGTGGGGGACAGTCCTACGAGCAGTACTTC. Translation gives CASRGGGQSYEQYF. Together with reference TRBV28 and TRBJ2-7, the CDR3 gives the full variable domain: DVKVTQSSRYLVKRTGEKVFLECVQDMDHENMFWYRQDPGLGLRLIYFSYDVKMKEKGDIPEGYSVSREKKERFSLILESASTNQTSMYLCASRGGGQSYEQYFGPGTRLTVT.

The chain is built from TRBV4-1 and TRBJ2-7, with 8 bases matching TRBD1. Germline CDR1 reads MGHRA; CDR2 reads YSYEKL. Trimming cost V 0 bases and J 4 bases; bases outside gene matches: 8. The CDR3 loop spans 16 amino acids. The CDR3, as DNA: TGCGCCAGCAGCCAAGATTCGGCAGGGGGCATGTACGAGCAGTACTTC. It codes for CASSQDSAGGMYEQYF.

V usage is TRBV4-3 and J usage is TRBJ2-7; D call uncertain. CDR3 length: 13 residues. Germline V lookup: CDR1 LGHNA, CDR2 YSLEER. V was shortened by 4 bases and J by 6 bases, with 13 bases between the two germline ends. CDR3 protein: CASSLRLTGEQYF. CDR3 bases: TGCGCCAGCAGCCTAAGGTTAACTGGCGAGCAGTACTTC.

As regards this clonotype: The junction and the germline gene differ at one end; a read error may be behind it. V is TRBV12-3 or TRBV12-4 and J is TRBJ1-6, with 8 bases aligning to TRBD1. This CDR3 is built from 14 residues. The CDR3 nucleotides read TGTGTCAGCAGACGACAGGGGAAGAATTCACCCCTCCACTTT. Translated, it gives CVSRRQGKNSPLHF.

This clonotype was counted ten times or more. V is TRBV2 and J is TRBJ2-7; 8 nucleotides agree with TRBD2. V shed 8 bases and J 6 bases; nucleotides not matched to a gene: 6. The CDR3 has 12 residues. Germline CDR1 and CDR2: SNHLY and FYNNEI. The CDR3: CASGTSFSEQYF. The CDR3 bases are TGTGCCAGCGGGACTAGTTTCTCCGAGCAGTACTTC.